This entry lists 31 T cell receptor beta chains sequenced from one sample in a study of identical twins. Via MiXCR, TCRdb re-called the 5' RACE reads, giving one row per CDR3 protein. In the table there are some 500,000 distinct CDR3 sequences, 14% of which are singletons. This same sample was also part of a study on yellow fever vaccine responses in identical twins.

Sequenced material: CD4+ T cells sorted from blood. The source is a woman between 18 and 30 years old in good health.

Ten or more counts support this clonotype. This chain joins TRBV5-1 and TRBJ2-7; 8 positions agree with TRBD1. The CDR3 contains 18 residues. The germline CDR1 and CDR2 sequences are SGHRS and YFSETQ. Trimming at V came to 3 bases and at J to 3 bases, leaving 17 bases not matched to a gene. Here the CDR3 reads CASSSQRIPGQVRYEQYF. The CDR3 coding sequence is TGCGCCAGCAGCTCTCAAAGAATCCCGGGACAGGTCCGCTACGAGCAGTACTTC.

This chain joins TRBV20-1 and TRBJ2-7, with 7 positions matching TRBD1. The germline gives CDR1 DFQATT, CDR2 SNEGSKA (reference sequence). V trimming: 6 bases; J trimming: 2 bases; junction bases outside the gene matches: 10. This CDR3 is 14 amino acids long. The CDR3 bases are TGCAGTGCCTCACCGGGACAGCGAACCTACGAGCAGTACTTC. Protein product: CSASPGQRTYEQYF.

This clonotype was counted many times. CDR3 residues: CASSLRGSNTGELFF. The CDR3 DNA reads TGCGCCAGCAGCTTGAGGGGCTCGAACACCGGGGAGCTGTTTTTT. This chain connects TRBV5-1 to TRBJ2-2, with D possibly TRBD1 on 5 matching bases. The V and J ends lost 1 base and 0 bases respectively, with 7 bases between them. CDR3 size: 15 residues. CDR1 SGHRS and CDR2 YFSETQ come from the germline V gene.

V and J are TRBV6-1 and TRBJ1-1, with 8 bases lining up with TRBD1. Germline V CDR1 and CDR2: MNHNS, SASEGT. J lost 4 bases, V lost 6 bases, and 7 bases had no gene match. The length of the CDR3 is 14 residues. CDR3 nucleotide sequence: TGTGCCAGCAGCCGGGGACAGGTGGGCACTGAAGCTTTCTTT. As protein: CASSRGQVGTEAFF.

The chain joins TRBV7-8 to TRBJ2-1; D may be TRBD1 or TRBD2 (5 bases each). V was trimmed by 3 bases and J by 4 bases, leaving 10 bases between them. CDR3 length: 14 residues. Germline V gene sequence: CDR1 SGHVS, CDR2 FQNEAQ. The CDR3 loop is CASSLGRIYNEQFF. The CDR3, as DNA: TGTGCCAGCAGCTTGGGACGGATTTACAATGAGCAGTTCTTC.

This clonotype showed up just a few times. The chain links TRBV5-4 to TRBJ1-1; D might be TRBD1 (5 bases). The CDR3 consists of 18 residues. V was shortened by 6 bases and J by 1 base, with 25 bases between the two germline ends. The V gene's germline CDR1 is SGHNT and CDR2 YYREEE (reference sequence). As DNA, the CDR3 is TGTGCCAGCACCCCGCCGGGGGGAAGAAGGTGGGGGAACACTGAAGCTTTCTTT. It codes for CASTPPGGRRWGNTEAFF.

This chain joins TRBV7-2 and TRBJ2-7, with D perhaps matching TRBD1 (5 bases). Trimming took off 5 bases at V and 1 base at J, with 9 bases between the two ends. The CDR3 extends over 13 amino acids. CDR1 and CDR2 from the germline V gene are SGHTA and FQGNSA. The CDR3 spells CASSPRVSYEQYF. The CDR3 DNA reads as TGTGCCAGCAGCCCCAGGGTGTCCTACGAGCAGTACTTC.

V usage is TRBV29-1 and J usage is TRBJ1-1; D not resolved. The germline CDR1 and CDR2 sequences are SQVTM and ANQGSEA. Trimming pared 4 bases from V and 7 bases from J, leaving 10 bases between. This CDR3 is built from 11 residues. CDR3 nucleotide sequence: TGCAGCGTTGTGGGTCCACATGAAGCTTTCTTT. Its protein is CSVVGPHEAFF.

The gene calls are TRBV27 and TRBJ2-2, with D tentatively TRBD1 (7 bases). This CDR3 is built from 15 residues. CDR1 and CDR2 from the germline V gene are MNHEY and SMNVEV (reference sequence). V was shortened by 6 bases and J by 4 bases, with 15 bases between the two germline ends. Here the CDR3 reads CASRITGEATGELFF. Here the CDR3 DNA reads TGTGCCAGCAGAATAACAGGGGAGGCCACCGGGGAGCTGTTTTTT.

This clonotype was seen more than once but under ten times. The chain employs TRBV6-5 and TRBJ2-5; D is uncertain. This CDR3 has 13 residues. Trimming pared 3 bases from V and 6 bases from J, leaving 11 bases between. The germline V gene encodes CDR1 MNHEY and CDR2 SVGAGI. The CDR3 DNA sequence: TGTGCCAGCAGTTATTCGGATCCAAAGACCCAGTACTTC. This translates into CASSYSDPKTQYF.

On this clonotype itself: A much larger clone sits a single nucleotide away, making a read error possible. V gene TRBV4-3 combines with J gene TRBJ2-1, with 10 positions matching TRBD2. Trimming took 4 bases from V and 9 from J; bases not matched to a gene: 12. There are 16 residues in the CDR3. From germline, CDR1 is LGHNA and CDR2 YSLEER. CDR3 in amino acids: CASSPELLAGTIEQFF. CDR3 coding DNA: TGCGCCAGCAGCCCCGAGTTACTAGCGGGGACAATTGAGCAGTTCTTC.

The V gene is TRBV6-2 or TRBV6-3, the J gene TRBJ2-5, with a possible D match to TRBD2 (6 bases). The CDR3 extends over 15 amino acids. Germline values: CDR1 MNHEY, CDR2 SVGEGT. Trimming took 5 bases from V and 4 from J, leaving 17 bases between them. The CDR3 here is CASSTPDGGRETQYF. CDR3 DNA: TGTGCCAGCAGTACCCCAGATGGAGGGAGAGAGACCCAGTACTTC.

The gene calls are TRBV20-1 and TRBJ1-1, with a weak D call TRBD1 (5 bases). Germline values: CDR1 DFQATT, CDR2 SNEGSKA (reference sequence). Trimming took 0 bases from V and 4 from J, leaving 12 bases between them. The CDR3 covers 14 residues. The CDR3 protein is CSARDSSRVTEAFF. The DNA of the CDR3 is TGCAGTGCTAGAGATTCGTCCAGGGTCACTGAAGCTTTCTTT.

V is TRBV7-2 and J is TRBJ2-1, with D maybe TRBD1 (8 bases). The CDR3 consists of 19 residues. Germline-derived CDR1 and CDR2 are SGHTA and FQGNSA. V lost 0 bases to trimming and J lost 6 bases, with 24 bases between them. CDR3 nucleotides: TGTGCCAGCAGCTTAGCTGGGGGGGGTAGAGGACAGGGTGTCAATGAGCAGTTCTTC. Residues: CASSLAGGGRGQGVNEQFF.

V gene TRBV4-2 combines with J gene TRBJ2-5, with D possibly TRBD2 on 6 matching bases. With 4 bases removed from V and 5 bases from J, the gap between germline ends came to 20 bases. This CDR3 region has 16 residues. The V gene's germline CDR1 is LGHNA and CDR2 YNFKEQ. CDR3 coding DNA: TGTGCCAGCAGCCCGAGGTTCACGGGTCTAGCGGAGACCCAGTACTTC. It yields the protein CASSPRFTGLAETQYF.

A word on this clonotype: A much larger clone differs by one base, so this may be a read error. It is likely a read error, because the conserved phenylalanine at the end of the CDR3 is missing. This sequence joins TRBV5-1 and TRBJ1-6, with D unresolved. The germline V gene encodes CDR1 SGHRS and CDR2 YFSETQ. V was clipped by 0 bases and J by 3 bases, with 4 bases between them. This CDR3 region has 14 residues. The CDR3 DNA sequence: TGCGCCAGCAGCTTGGACAGCTATAATTCACCCCTCCACGTT. This encodes CASSLDSYNSPLHV.

This rearrangement joins TRBV25-1 to TRBJ1-2; D gene ambiguous. The V end was cut by 2 bases, the J end by 0 bases, with 10 bases between. CDR1 and CDR2 from the germline V gene are MGHDK and SYGVNS. This CDR3 has 15 residues. The CDR3 loop is CASSEGWSANYGYTF. In DNA, the CDR3 is TGTGCCAGCAGTGAAGGGTGGTCCGCTAACTATGGCTACACCTTC.

This clonotype was observed a few times. The V and J genes are TRBV21-1 and TRBJ2-7; the table calls TRBD2, which could not be checked here. TRBV21-1 is termed a pseudogene. This CDR3 is 14 amino acids long. The CDR3 here is CASSGRTSPYEQYF. The CDR3 DNA reads TGTGCCAGCAGCGGGAGGACGTCGCCCTACGAGCAGTACTTC.

CDR3 in DNA: TGTGCCAGCAGCTTGGACGGACGAAACTATGGCTACACCTTC. Translation: CASSLDGRNYGYTF. The chain recombines TRBV5-6 with TRBJ1-2, with D uncertain. The germline CDR1 and CDR2 sequences are SGHDT and YYEEEE. CDR3 length equals 14 residues. Trimming stripped 0 bases from V and 2 bases from J, with 8 bases between. The full variable domain, completed using reference TRBV5-6 and TRBJ1-2, is DAGVTQSPTHLIKTRGQQVTLRCSPKSGHDTVSWYQQALGQGPQFIFQYYEEEERQRGNFPDRFSGHQFPNYSSELNVNALLLGDSALYLCASSLDGRNYGYTFGSGTRLTVV.

This clonotype has just a few counts. This chain links TRBV7-2 with TRBJ2-3; D is unclear. The germline V and J ends were trimmed by 8 bases and 2 bases, with 8 bases remaining between them. The CDR3 spans 12 residues. CDR1 is SGHTA and CDR2 is FQGNSA in the germline V gene. CDR3 in amino acids: CASRTNTDTQYF. CDR3 nucleotides: TGTGCCAGCCGGACCAACACAGATACGCAGTATTTT.

The gene calls are TRBV25-1 and TRBJ2-2; TRBD1 matches 12 bases. CDR1 MGHDK and CDR2 SYGVNS come from the germline V gene. V lost 8 bases and J lost 4; bases outside the gene matches: 5. The CDR3 covers 15 residues. The CDR3 region has the DNA TGTGCCAGCGGCAGGGACAGGGGGCCCACCGGGGAGCTGTTTTTT. As protein: CASGRDRGPTGELFF. The full variable domain, with the rest looked up from reference TRBV25-1 and TRBJ2-2, is EADIYQTPRYLVIGTGKKITLECSQTMGHDKMYWYQQDPGMELHLIHYSYGVNSTEKGDLSSESTVSRIRTEHFPLTLESARPSHTSQYLCASGRDRGPTGELFFGEGSRLTVL.

This sequence joins TRBV15 and TRBJ2-2; D not resolved. V lost 5 bases and J lost 7, with 5 bases in between. Germline V gene lookup returns CDR1 LNHNV and CDR2 YYDKDF (reference sequence). The CDR3 is 11 amino acids. Here the CDR3 reads CATSGFGELFF. For the CDR3, the DNA is TGTGCCACCAGCGGGTTCGGGGAGCTGTTTTTT.

V and J are TRBV20-1 and TRBJ2-2, with TRBD2 matching 11 bases. J gave up 7 bases and V 2 bases, and 6 bases lay outside the gene matches. The CDR3 is 15 residues long. Germline lookup yields CDR1 DFQATT and CDR2 SNEGSKA (reference sequence). CDR3 region: CSARPGTSGDGELFF. CDR3 DNA: TGCAGTGCTAGACCCGGGACTAGCGGTGACGGGGAGCTGTTTTTT.

In its sample, this clonotype was seen a few times. The V gene is TRBV6-2 or TRBV6-3, the J gene TRBJ2-6; TRBD1 matches at 9 bases. V dropped 5 bases and J dropped 4; count of bases not matched to a gene: 12. Germline CDR1 and CDR2: MNHEY and SVGEGT. This CDR3 contains 18 residues. CDR3 nucleotides: TGTGCCAGCAGTCCCCGGGACAGGGAACTTACAGGGGCCAACGTCCTGACTTTC. Its translation is CASSPRDRELTGANVLTF.

This clonotype was seen repeatedly, ten times or more. The V gene is TRBV7-9, the J gene TRBJ1-2; no reliable D call. From germline, CDR1 is SEHNR and CDR2 FQNEAQ (reference sequence). Trimming took off 5 bases at V and 2 bases at J, with 6 bases between the two ends. This CDR3 region has 12 residues. As DNA, the CDR3 is TGTGCCAGCAGCCCGACGAACTATGGCTACACCTTC. Amino acids: CASSPTNYGYTF.

This clonotype has more than one count but fewer than ten. V gene TRBV27 combines with J gene TRBJ2-3, with D perhaps TRBD1 (5 bases). The germline V gene encodes CDR1 MNHEY and CDR2 SMNVEV (reference sequence). The CDR3 runs to 14 residues. The V end lost 8 bases, the J end lost 6 bases, and 18 bases lay between the germline ends. CDR3 sequence (DNA): TGTGCCAGCTCCAGGGCCACACATCTTGATACGCAGTATTTT. This codes for CASSRATHLDTQYF.

The genes are TRBV11-2 and TRBJ2-5; TRBD2 agrees at 11 bases. CDR1 SGHAT and CDR2 FQNNGV come from the germline V gene. Trimming cost V 5 bases and J 3 bases; bases outside gene matches: 14. This CDR3 comprises 18 residues. The CDR3 spells CASSRRRETSGTKETQYF. The CDR3 coding sequence is TGTGCCAGCAGCCGACGACGGGAGACTAGCGGGACCAAAGAGACCCAGTACTTC.

V usage is TRBV7-2 and J usage is TRBJ1-2; 12 nucleotides match TRBD1. Germline CDR1 and CDR2: SGHTA and FQGNSA. V lost 1 base to trimming and J lost 4 bases; unmatched junction nucleotides: 7. CDR3 length: 17 residues. The CDR3 DNA is TGTGCCAGCAGCTTAGTTGGGACAGGGGGCTGGGGCTATGGCTACACCTTC. This encodes CASSLVGTGGWGYGYTF.

There are many counts of this clonotype. The chain couples TRBV5-5 to TRBJ2-3, with 8 bases matching TRBD2. The CDR3 has 17 residues. V shed 4 bases and J 0 bases; nucleotides not matched to a gene: 10. Germline V gene lookup returns CDR1 SGHKS and CDR2 YYEKEE (reference sequence). CDR3 amino acids: CASSLSRGRTSTDTQYF. The CDR3 DNA reads TGTGCCAGCAGCCTGTCTCGCGGGAGGACTAGCACAGATACGCAGTATTTT. The full variable domain, completed using reference TRBV5-5 and TRBJ2-3, is DAGVTQSPTHLIKTRGQQVTLRCSPISGHKSVSWYQQVLGQGPQFIFQYYEKEERGRGNFPDRFSARQFPNYSSELNVNALLLGDSALYLCASSLSRGRTSTDTQYFGPGTRLTVL.

This CDR3 reads CSARVRDRGEKLFF. The CDR3 nucleotides read TGCAGTGCTAGAGTCCGGGACAGGGGTGAAAAACTGTTTTTT. The chain recombines TRBV20-1 with TRBJ1-4; 10 bases are shared with TRBD1. CDR3 length equals 14 residues. With 1 base clipped from V and 7 bases from J, the junction kept 3 bases outside the gene matches. CDR1 is DFQATT, CDR2 SNEGSKA, per germline (reference sequence).

This clonotype has just a few counts. The CDR3 region is CASSLGRSNDSYEQYF. The CDR3 DNA is TGTGCCAGCAGCTTAGGGCGGTCAAATGACTCCTACGAGCAGTACTTC. This rearrangement joins TRBV7-9 to TRBJ2-7, with D hard to call. V was trimmed by 1 base and J by 0 bases, leaving 13 bases between them. The CDR3 is 16 residues long. Germline CDR1 SEHNR, CDR2 FQNEAQ (reference sequence).